This T cell receptor (beta chain) was recovered during a study of T cells in Graves' hyperthyroidism and ophthalmopathy. On the study more broadly: Once the initial diagnosis was made, peripheral blood was obtained before any treatment.

Whole-study findings and limits: Most thyroid clonotypes expanded above 0.001 were also detected in blood.

RNA transcripts yielded amplified TCR beta CDR3 regions. An initial round of RT-PCR targeting the TCR CDR3 relied on the HTBI primer set. TCRdb reprocessed the multiplex PCR reads with MiXCR, giving one entry per CDR3 protein. This sample yields around 620,000 distinct CDR3 sequences, of which 14% are seen a single time; approximately 6.4% belongs to the top ten. Not enrolled were patients with uncontrolled infection, other autoimmune disease, pregnancy or lactation. Used for diagnoses were clinical symptoms, serum thyroxine and TRAb, thyroid ultrasound and orbital computed tomography. This clonotype was picked up many times. Antigen specificity is unknown. Sequenced material: blood. The sequence derives from a woman under 30 with Graves' ophthalmopathy.

Written as DNA, the CDR3 is TGTGCCAGCAAGGGCGGGAGCTCCTACAATGAGCAGTTCTTC. It yields the protein CASKGGSSYNEQFF. The chain carries TRBV7-2 and TRBJ2-1, with TRBD2 identical over 7 bases. Germline CDR1 and CDR2: SGHTA and FQGNSA. The CDR3 runs 14 residues. Trimming removed 7 bases from V and 0 bases from J; junction bases left unmatched: 3. Using reference TRBV7-2 and TRBJ2-1 for the parts outside the CDR3, the full variable domain is GAGVSQSPSNKVTEKGKDVELRCDPISGHTALYWYRQSLGQGLEFLIYFQGNSAPDKSGLPSDRFSAERTGGSVSTLTIQRTQQEDSAVYLCASKGGSSYNEQFFGPGTRLTVL.